This is a list of T cell receptor beta chains from one sample in a study of shared clonotypes between healthy human individuals. The data were produced by immunoSEQ multiplex PCR, yet TCRdb's version contains in-frame clones alone and is incomplete. The sample records 1.5 million to 2.5 million clones, about 95% being singletons. The material sequenced was naive CD8+ T cells sorted from blood. Receptor source: a young man in good health. The CDR3 runs from the conserved cysteine through the conserved F or W. D genes are given only for firm matches. Expanded clones are given a class, and other clones once, few, many or no size at all.

NA 16 TRBJ2-3 TRBV7-9 NA TGTGCCAGCAGCTTAACAGTAGCGGACCACACAGATACGCAGTATTTT CASSLTVADHTDTQYF
NA 14 TRBJ2-1 TRBV29-1 NA TGCAGCGTAGAAGGGGACACTCCCTACAATGAGCAGTTCTTC CSVEGDTPYNEQFF
NA 11 TRBJ2-3 TRBV27 NA TGTGCCAGGGGTCACACAGATACGCAGTATTTT CARGHTDTQYF
TRBD2 14 TRBJ2-5 TRBV28 NA TGTGCCAGCAGTTTGAGCGGGGGAGAAGAGACCCAGTACTTC CASSLSGGEETQYF
TRBD1 15 TRBJ1-1 TRBV12-5 NA TGTGCTAGTGGTTTGGGTGGGACAGCTAACACTGAAGCTTTCTTT CASGLGGTANTEAFF
NA 12 TRBJ2-7 TRBV5-1 once TGCGCCAGCAGCCCGGTGGGCTACGAGCAGTACTTC CASSPVGYEQYF
NA 13 TRBJ1-2 TRBV7-9 NA TGTGCCAGCAGCTTCGGCGGGTCGGATGGCTACACCTTC CASSFGGSDGYTF
NA 15 TRBJ1-5 TRBV7-8 NA TGTGCCAGCAGCTTTCTTCGGGGGAAGGATCAGCCCCAGCATTTT CASSFLRGKDQPQHF
NA 16 TRBJ1-5 TRBV28 once TGTGCCAGCAGTTTAAACGGCCAGGTGACCAATCAGCCCCAGCATTTT CASSLNGQVTNQPQHF
NA 12 TRBJ1-1 TRBV29-1 NA TGCAGCGTTGAAACCTGGAACACTGAAGCTTTCTTT CSVETWNTEAFF
NA 15 TRBJ1-1 TRBV5-6 NA TGTGCCAGCAGAGGACAGACTGATATGAACACTGAAGCTTTCTTT CASRGQTDMNTEAFF
TRBD1 14 TRBJ2-7 TRBV4-1 once TGCGCCAGCAGCCAAGAGACAGGGGGCTTCGAGCAGTACTTC CASSQETGGFEQYF
NA 15 TRBJ1-1 TRBV6-1 NA TGTGCCAGCAGTGACCCGACAGGAGGGAACACTGAAGCTTTCTTT CASSDPTGGNTEAFF
NA 15 TRBJ2-1 TRBV2 NA TGTGCCAGCAGTCCCCCGGAGGAGCCTTACAATGAGCAGTTCTTC CASSPPEEPYNEQFF
NA 14 TRBJ2-7 TRBV6-5 NA TGTGCCAGCAGTTACTCTGGGGAATCCTACGAGCAGTACTTC CASSYSGESYEQYF
NA 16 TRBJ1-5 TRBV21-1 NA TGTGCCAGCAGCAAGGGGACAGGGGGTTTCAATCAGCCCCAGCATTTT CASSKGTGGFNQPQHF